The 4 T cell receptor beta chains given below trace back to one sample, sequenced in a study of T cells after somatic rescue of genetic block. The repertoire was sequenced with immunoSEQ multiplex PCR; TCRdb's copy has only in-frame clones and lacks some. Of 45,000 to 55,000 clones in the sample, about 96% were seen once. The sample comprised peripheral blood mononuclear cells (PBMCs). The receptor source for this set is a child younger than two.

The rearrangement joins TRBV5-1 to TRBJ2-3; the D is unclear. CDR1 SGHRS and CDR2 YFSETQ come from the germline V gene. V was cut by 1 base and J by 6 bases, with 6 bases left in between. The CDR3 runs to 12 residues. The CDR3: CASSLTTDTQYF. The CDR3 DNA reads TGCGCCAGCAGCTTGACGACCGATACGCAGTATTTT.

Remarks on this clone: Other nucleotide sequences in the sample specify the same CDR3. The chain links TRBV19 to TRBJ2-2; perhaps TRBD1 as D (6 bases). The CDR3 is 14 residues long. V shed 0 bases and J shed 4 bases, with 6 bases lying between them. Germline V lookup: CDR1 LNHDA, CDR2 SQIVND (reference sequence). CDR3 in DNA: TGTGCCAGTAGTATAGACAGGGGCACCGGGGAGCTGTTTTTT. Amino acids: CASSIDRGTGELFF.

V is TRBV9 and J is TRBJ2-7; the D is unclear. The V and J ends lost 3 bases and 6 bases respectively, with 16 bases between them. Per the germline V gene, CDR1 is SGDLS and CDR2 is YYNGEE. The CDR3 runs to 14 residues. CDR3 amino acids: CASSGEASPLEQYF. CDR3 DNA: TGTGCCAGCAGCGGCGAGGCCAGCCCCCTCGAGCAGTACTTC.

The genes are TRBV11-2 and TRBJ1-4; tentatively, D is TRBD1 (5 bases). The CDR3 loop spans 14 amino acids. The ends were cut back, 3 bases at V and 8 bases at J, with 13 bases in the middle. Germline V gene lookup returns CDR1 SGHAT and CDR2 FQNNGV. The CDR3 DNA is TGTGCCAGCAGCTTCCGAGGGGATGGGGAAAAACTGTTTTTT. Residues: CASSFRGDGEKLFF.